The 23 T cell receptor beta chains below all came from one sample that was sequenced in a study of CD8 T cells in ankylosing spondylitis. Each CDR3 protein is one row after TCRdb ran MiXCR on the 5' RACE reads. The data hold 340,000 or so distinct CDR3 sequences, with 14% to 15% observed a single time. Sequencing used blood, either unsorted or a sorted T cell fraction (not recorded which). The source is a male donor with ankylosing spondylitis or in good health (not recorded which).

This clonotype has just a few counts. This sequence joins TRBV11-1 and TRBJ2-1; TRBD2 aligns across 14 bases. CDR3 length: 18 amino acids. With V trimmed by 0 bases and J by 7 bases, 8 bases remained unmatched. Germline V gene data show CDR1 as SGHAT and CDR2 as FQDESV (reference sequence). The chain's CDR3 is CASSLASVGTSGSNEQFF. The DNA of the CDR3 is TGTGCCAGCAGCTTAGCGTCGGTGGGGACTAGCGGGAGTAATGAGCAGTTCTTC. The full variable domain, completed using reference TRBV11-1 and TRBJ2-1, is EAEVAQSPRYKITEKSQAVAFWCDPISGHATLYWYRQILGQGPELLVQFQDESVVDDSQLPKDRFSAERLKGVDSTLKIQPAELGDSAMYLCASSLASVGTSGSNEQFFGPGTRLTVL.

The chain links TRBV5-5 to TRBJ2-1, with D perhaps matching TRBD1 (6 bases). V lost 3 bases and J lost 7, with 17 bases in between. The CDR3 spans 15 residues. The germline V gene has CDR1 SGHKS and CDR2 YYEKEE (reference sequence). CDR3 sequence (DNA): TGTGCCAGCAGCTCTACAGGGCTCTCGTGGAATGAGCAGTTCTTC. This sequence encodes CASSSTGLSWNEQFF.

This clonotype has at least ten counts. The CDR3 bases are TGTGCCAGCAGCGTAGGGGCAGATACGCAGTATTTT. Translation gives CASSVGADTQYF. This chain joins TRBV9 and TRBJ2-3, with D uncertain. The CDR3 has 12 amino acids. Germline-derived CDR1 and CDR2 are SGDLS and YYNGEE. V lost 0 bases and J lost 4, with 3 bases in between.

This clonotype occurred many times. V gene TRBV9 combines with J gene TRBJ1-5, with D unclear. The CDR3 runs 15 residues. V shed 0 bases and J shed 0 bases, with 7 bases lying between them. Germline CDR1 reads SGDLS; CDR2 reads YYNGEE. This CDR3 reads CASSVAPGSNQPQHF. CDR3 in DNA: TGTGCCAGCAGCGTAGCCCCCGGTAGCAATCAGCCCCAGCATTTT.

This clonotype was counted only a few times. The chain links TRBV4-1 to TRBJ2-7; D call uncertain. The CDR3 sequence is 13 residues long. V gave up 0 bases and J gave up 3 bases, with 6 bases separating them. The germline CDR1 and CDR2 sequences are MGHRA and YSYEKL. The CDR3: CASSQDGYYEQYF. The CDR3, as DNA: TGCGCCAGCAGCCAAGACGGTTACTACGAGCAGTACTTC.

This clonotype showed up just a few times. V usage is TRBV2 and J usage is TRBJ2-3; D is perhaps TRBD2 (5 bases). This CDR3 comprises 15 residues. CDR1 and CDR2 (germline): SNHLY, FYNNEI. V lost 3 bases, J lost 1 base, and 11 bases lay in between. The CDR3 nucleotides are TGTGCCAGCAGTGACTCCGGGATACGCACAGATACGCAGTATTTT. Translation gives CASSDSGIRTDTQYF.

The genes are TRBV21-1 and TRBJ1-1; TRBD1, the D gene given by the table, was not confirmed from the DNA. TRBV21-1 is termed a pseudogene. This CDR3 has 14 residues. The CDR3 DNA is TGTGCCAGCAGCAACGGACAGGGAGGGACTGAAGCTTTCTTT. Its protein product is CASSNGQGGTEAFF.

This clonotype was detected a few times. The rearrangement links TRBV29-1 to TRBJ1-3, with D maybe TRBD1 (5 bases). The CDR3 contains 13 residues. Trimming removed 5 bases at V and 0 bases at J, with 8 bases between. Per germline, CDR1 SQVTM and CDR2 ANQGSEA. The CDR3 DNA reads TGCAGCGTTCGCGACAGCTCTGGAAACACCATATATTTT. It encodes CSVRDSSGNTIYF. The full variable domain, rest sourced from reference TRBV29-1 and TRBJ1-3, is SAVISQKPSRDICQRGTSLTIQCQVDSQVTMMFWYRQQPGQSLTLIATANQGSEATYESGFVIDKFPISRPNLTFSTLTVSNMSPEDSSIYLCSVRDSSGNTIYFGEGSWLTVV.

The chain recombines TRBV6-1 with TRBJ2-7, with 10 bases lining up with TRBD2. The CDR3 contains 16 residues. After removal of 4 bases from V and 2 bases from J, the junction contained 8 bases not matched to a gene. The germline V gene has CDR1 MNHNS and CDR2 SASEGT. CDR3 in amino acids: CASSGRGLAGAYEQYF. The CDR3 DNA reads TGTGCCAGCAGTGGCCGCGGGCTAGCGGGGGCCTACGAGCAGTACTTC.

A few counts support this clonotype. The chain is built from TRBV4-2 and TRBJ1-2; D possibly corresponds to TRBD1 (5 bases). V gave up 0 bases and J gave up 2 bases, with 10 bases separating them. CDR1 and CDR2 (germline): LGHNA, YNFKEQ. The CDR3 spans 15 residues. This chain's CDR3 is CASSQEIRGNYGYTF. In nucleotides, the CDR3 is TGTGCCAGCAGCCAAGAGATCCGGGGGAACTATGGCTACACCTTC.

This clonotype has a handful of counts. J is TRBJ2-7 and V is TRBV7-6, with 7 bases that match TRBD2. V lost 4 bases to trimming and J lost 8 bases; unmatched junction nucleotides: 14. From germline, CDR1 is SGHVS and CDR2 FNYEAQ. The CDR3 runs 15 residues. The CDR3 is CASSSSPSGTYKQYF. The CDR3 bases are TGTGCCAGCAGCTCCTCGCCTAGCGGCACATATAAGCAGTACTTC.

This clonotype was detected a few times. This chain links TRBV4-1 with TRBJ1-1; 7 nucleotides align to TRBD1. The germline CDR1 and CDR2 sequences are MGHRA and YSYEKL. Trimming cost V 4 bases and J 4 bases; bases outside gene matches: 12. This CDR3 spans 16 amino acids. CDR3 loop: CASSPRQGPQGTEAFF. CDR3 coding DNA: TGCGCCAGCAGCCCCCGACAGGGCCCCCAGGGCACTGAAGCTTTCTTT.

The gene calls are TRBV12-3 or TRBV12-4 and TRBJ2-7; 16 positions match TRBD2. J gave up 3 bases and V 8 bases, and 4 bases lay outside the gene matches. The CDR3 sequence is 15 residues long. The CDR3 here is CASRGTSGRVYEQYF. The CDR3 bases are TGTGCCAGCCGGGGGACTAGCGGGAGGGTCTACGAGCAGTACTTC.

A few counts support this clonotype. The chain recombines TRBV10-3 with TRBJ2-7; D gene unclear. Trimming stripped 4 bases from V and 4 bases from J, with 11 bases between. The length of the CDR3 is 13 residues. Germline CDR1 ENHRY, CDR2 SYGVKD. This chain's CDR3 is CAISVIKAYEQYF. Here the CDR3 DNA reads TGTGCCATCAGTGTTATTAAGGCATACGAGCAGTACTTC.

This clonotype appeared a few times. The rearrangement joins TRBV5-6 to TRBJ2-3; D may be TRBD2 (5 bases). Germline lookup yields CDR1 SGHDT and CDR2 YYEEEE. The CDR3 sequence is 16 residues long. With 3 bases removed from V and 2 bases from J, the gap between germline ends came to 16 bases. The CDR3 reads CASSSLVGSSTDTQYF. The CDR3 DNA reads TGTGCCAGCAGCTCGCTAGTGGGGAGTTCCACAGATACGCAGTATTTT. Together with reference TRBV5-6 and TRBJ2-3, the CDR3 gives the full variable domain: DAGVTQSPTHLIKTRGQQVTLRCSPKSGHDTVSWYQQALGQGPQFIFQYYEEEERQRGNFPDRFSGHQFPNYSSELNVNALLLGDSALYLCASSSLVGSSTDTQYFGPGTRLTVL.

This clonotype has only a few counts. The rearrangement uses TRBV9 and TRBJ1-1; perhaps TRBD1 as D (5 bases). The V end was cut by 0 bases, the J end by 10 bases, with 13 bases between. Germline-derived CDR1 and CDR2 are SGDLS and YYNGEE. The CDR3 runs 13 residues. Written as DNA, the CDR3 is TGTGCCAGCAGCGTAGCGGGCGTAGGGGTAGCTTTCTTT. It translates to CASSVAGVGVAFF.

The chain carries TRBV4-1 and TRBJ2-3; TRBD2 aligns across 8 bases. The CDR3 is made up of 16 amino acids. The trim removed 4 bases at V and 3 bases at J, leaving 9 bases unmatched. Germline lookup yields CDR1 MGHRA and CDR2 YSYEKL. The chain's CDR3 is CASSPVRTSRTDTQYF. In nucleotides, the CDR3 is TGCGCCAGCAGCCCCGTGAGGACTAGCAGGACAGATACGCAGTATTTT.

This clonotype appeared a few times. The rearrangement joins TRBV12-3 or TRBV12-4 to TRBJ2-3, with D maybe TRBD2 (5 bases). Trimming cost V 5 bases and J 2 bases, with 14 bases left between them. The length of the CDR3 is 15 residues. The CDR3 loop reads CASSGRATYTDTQYF. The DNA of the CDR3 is TGTGCCAGCAGTGGGAGAGCCACCTACACAGATACGCAGTATTTT.

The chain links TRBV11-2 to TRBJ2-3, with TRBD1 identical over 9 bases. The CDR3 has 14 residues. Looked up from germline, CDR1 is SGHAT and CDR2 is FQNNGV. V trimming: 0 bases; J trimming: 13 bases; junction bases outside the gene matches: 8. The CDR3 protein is CASSLDRYRGQEYF. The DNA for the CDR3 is TGTGCCAGCAGCTTAGATCGTTACAGGGGGCAAGAGTATTTT. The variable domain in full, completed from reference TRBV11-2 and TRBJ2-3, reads EAGVAQSPRYKIIEKRQSVAFWCNPISGHATLYWYQQILGQGPKLLIQFQNNGVVDDSQLPKDRFSAERLKGVDSTLKIQPAKLEDSAVYLCASSLDRYRGQEYFGPGTRLTVL.

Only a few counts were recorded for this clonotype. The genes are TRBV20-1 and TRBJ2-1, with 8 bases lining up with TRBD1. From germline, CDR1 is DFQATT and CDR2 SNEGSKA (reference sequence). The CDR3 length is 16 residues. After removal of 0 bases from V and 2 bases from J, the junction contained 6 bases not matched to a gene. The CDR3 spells CSARDLGQAPYNEQFF. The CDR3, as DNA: TGCAGTGCTAGAGATCTGGGACAGGCGCCCTACAATGAGCAGTTCTTC.

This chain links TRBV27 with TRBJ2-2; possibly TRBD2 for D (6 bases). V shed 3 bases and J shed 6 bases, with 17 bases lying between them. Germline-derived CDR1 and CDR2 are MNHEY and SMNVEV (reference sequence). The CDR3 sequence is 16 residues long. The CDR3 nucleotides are TGTGCCAGCAGTTTTCGCGCGGGGACTGGGGCCGGGGAGCTGTTTTTT. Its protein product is CASSFRAGTGAGELFF.

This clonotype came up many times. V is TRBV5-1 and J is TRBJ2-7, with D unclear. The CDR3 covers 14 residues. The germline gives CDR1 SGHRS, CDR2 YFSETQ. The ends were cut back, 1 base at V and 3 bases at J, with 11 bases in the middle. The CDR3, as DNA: TGCGCCAGCAGCTTGAATCCGGACCTCTACGAGCAGTACTTC. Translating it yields CASSLNPDLYEQYF.

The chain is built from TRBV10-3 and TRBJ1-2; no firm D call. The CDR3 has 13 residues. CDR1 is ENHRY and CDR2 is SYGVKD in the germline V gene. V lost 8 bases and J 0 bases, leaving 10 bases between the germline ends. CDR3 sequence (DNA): TGTGCCATCGACGACAAACCTAACTATGGCTACACCTTC. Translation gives CAIDDKPNYGYTF.